This note documents a single T cell receptor beta chain sequence. The antigen remains unidentified. The CDR3 has 15 amino acids. Germline lookup yields CDR1 SGDLS and CDR2 YYNGEE. The V and J ends lost 4 bases and 5 bases respectively, with 16 bases between them. The sample comes from a study of immune cell composition in non-small cell lung cancer. Study details: Lung adenocarcinoma or squamous carcinoma made up most tumours.

Sequenced by immunoSEQ multiplex PCR; TCRdb stores in-frame clones only, minus some. The sample holds approximately 6,700 clones, around two thirds seen once. Normal lung sampling was at least 3 cm from the tumour, as distant as possible. Frozen unsorted single-cell suspensions supplied the genomic DNA. The study's findings and limits: Dominant in vivo tumour-associated clones were not shown to share tumour-reactive sequences. Tumour-associated clones >0.5% occurred in approximately 32% of adenocarcinomas, under 85% of squamous.

Sequenced sample: non-adjacent lung tissue. The clonotype was recovered from a human donor with non-small cell lung cancer. The V and J genes are TRBV9 and TRBJ2-1; maybe TRBD2 (5 bases). The CDR3 DNA reads as TGTGCCAGCAGCCCCCAGTCGGACGGGGACAATGAGCAGTTCTTC. Translation gives CASSPQSDGDNEQFF.